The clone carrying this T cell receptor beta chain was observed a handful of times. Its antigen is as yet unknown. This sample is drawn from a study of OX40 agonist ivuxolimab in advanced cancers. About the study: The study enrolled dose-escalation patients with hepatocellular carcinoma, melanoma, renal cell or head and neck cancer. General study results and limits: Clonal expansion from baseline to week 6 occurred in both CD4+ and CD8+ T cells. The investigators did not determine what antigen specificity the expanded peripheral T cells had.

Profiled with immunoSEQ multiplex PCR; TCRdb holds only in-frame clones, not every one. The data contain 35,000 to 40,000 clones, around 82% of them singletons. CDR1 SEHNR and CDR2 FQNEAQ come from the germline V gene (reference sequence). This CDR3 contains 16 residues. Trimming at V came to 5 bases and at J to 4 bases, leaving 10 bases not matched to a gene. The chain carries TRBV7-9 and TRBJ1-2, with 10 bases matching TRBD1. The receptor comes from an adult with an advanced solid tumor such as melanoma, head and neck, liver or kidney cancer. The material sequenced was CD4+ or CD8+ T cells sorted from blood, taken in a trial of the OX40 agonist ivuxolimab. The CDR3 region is CASSIDRTGGTYGYTF. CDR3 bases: TGTGCCAGCAGCATAGACAGGACAGGGGGAACCTATGGCTACACCTTC. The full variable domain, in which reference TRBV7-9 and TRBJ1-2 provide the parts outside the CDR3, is DTGVSQNPRHKITKRGQNVTFRCDPISEHNRLYWYRQTLGQGPEFLTYFQNEAQLEKSRLLSDRFSAERPKGSFSTLEIQRTEQGDSAMYLCASSIDRTGGTYGYTFGSGTRLTVV.